These 2 T cell receptor beta chains were sequenced from one sample in a study of blood T cell repertoires in COVID-19. Assay: immunoSEQ multiplex PCR; the TCRdb copy retains only in-frame clones and omits some. The repertoire holds around 180,000 clones, with about 85% as singletons. The specimen was peripheral blood. The receptors derive from a man older than 75 with COVID-19, enrolled during active disease.

This clone was picked up a small number of times. This chain connects TRBV12-3 or TRBV12-4 to TRBJ2-5, with unresolved D. The CDR3 length is 13 residues. With 2 bases removed from V and 3 bases from J, the gap between germline ends came to 7 bases. The CDR3 DNA reads TGTGCCAGCAGTTTAAGCGAGAAAGAGACCCAGTACTTC. Its translation: CASSLSEKETQYF.

J is TRBJ2-7 and V is TRBV3-1 (or the pseudogene TRBV3-2); D may be TRBD1 (6 bases). The germline V gene has CDR1 LGHDT and CDR2 YNNKEL (reference sequence). Trimming left V 0 bases short and J 6 bases short, with 18 bases between. CDR3 size: 16 residues. The CDR3 protein is CASSQDPGTPTGEQYF. CDR3 DNA: TGTGCCAGCAGCCAAGACCCCGGGACACCTACTGGCGAGCAGTACTTC.